The present entry profiles one T cell receptor beta chain with its context. Its antigen is still unknown. Base-call qualities are not available, and no considerably larger clone is one nucleotide away. The CDR3, from cysteine to phenylalanine, totals 15 residues. Here the CDR3 DNA is all that survives: 45 bases in frame from base 1. The germline V gene (reference sequence) specifies DFQATT as CDR1 and SNEGSKA as CDR2. Trimming at the junction amounts to 6 bases on V and 5 bases on J, and the germline ends lie 20 bases apart. RNA was extracted using the RNeasy kit, and roughly 0.45 to 1 ug of the RNA was reverse transcribed with random hexamers. TCR beta CDR3 regions were amplified with the immunoSEQ multiplex PCR assay covering 54 Vbeta and 13 Jbeta segments. PCR amplification bias was corrected by using a synthetic template baseline for primer optimization and computational correction. Turning to the authors' computational methods: Reads were annotated to V, D and J genes according to IMGT and were analyzed with immunoSEQ Analyzer, with only productive sequences retained. To calculate clonality, Shannon entropy was normalized by log2 of the number of productive unique sequences and then subtracted from one. Public and private clones were assessed among the 100 most prevalent clones of each patient and control. Susac-specific clones were defined as absent from healthy and MS cohorts, 850 to 1,300 published viral clones and other ImmuneACCESS disease sequences. TCRdb reworked the public reads: Q25 trimming with fastp, MiXCR clone assembly, productive beta chains retained. A single entry per CDR3 protein holds the most common genes and DNA from its merged rows. The V and J calls follow TCRdb's processing rather than the paper's. The sample table contains tens of thousands of distinct CDR3 sequences; only one count was recorded for 96% of them. The biggest ten clones account for around 0.11% of the sample.

This sample stems from a study of CD8 T cells in Susac syndrome (dated by TCRdb to the late 2010s). Background for the entire study: The study used repertoire sequencing to test whether antigen drove CD8+ T cell activation and differentiation in Susac syndrome.

What the study reported, not specific to this receptor: The study acknowledged that relatively few individuals were included in the TCR sequencing and HLA analysis.

High-throughput TCR beta sequencing profiled peripheral blood CD8+ and CD4+ T cells from healthy donors, Susac syndrome patients and multiple sclerosis patients. The multiple sclerosis controls were treatment-naive patients who had stable or active relapsing-remitting disease and met the revised McDonald criteria. CD8+ TEMRA cells were enriched by FACS, while bulk CD8+ and CD4+ T cells were purified by magnetic negative isolation. Blood was collected in EDTA tubes and processed within 24 hours, with PBMCs isolated through density gradient centrifugation. PBMCs intended for TCR sequencing were cryopreserved in liquid nitrogen and thawed later in a water bath at 37 degrees C. Purity of sorted or isolated CD4+, CD8+ and CD8+ TEMRA cells was at least 90%.

The chain joins TRBV20-1 to TRBJ2-1; the D call is tentative, TRBD1 or TRBD2, as each matches 5 bases. This clonotype was obtained from a human donor with multiple sclerosis. Sequencing was carried out using CD4+ T cells from PBMCs. The CDR3 protein sequence reads: CSARGPGWYHNEQFF. The DNA is as follows: TGCAGTGCGAGGGGTCCGGGGTGGTATCACAATGAGCAGTTCTTC.